This TCR beta chain originates from a study of blood T cells in healthy people across ages. The CDR3 extends over 15 amino acids. In germline, CDR1 is MNHEY, CDR2 SMNVEV (reference sequence). The V and J ends lost 2 bases and 7 bases, in that order; junction bases with no gene match: 7. The use of a sample-barcoded 5' primer and a J-beta primer mix characterized a second PCR of about 7 to 12 cycles. TCRdb reprocessed the 5' RACE reads via MiXCR and lists one record per CDR3 protein. This sample carries about 1.4 million distinct CDR3 sequences, 59% of them seen once, and the ten largest clones take 5% to 7%.

The specimen was blood. The clonotype was recovered from a man aged 18-30 years in good health. The rearrangement uses TRBV27 and TRBJ1-5; 8 bases line up with TRBD1. The CDR3 spells CASSLDGTGYQPQHF. The CDR3 DNA sequence: TGTGCCAGCAGTTTAGATGGGACAGGATACCAGCCCCAGCATTTT.